This passage covers 14 T cell receptor beta chains from one sample sequenced in a study of Graves' ophthalmopathy and Graves' hyperthyroidism. The authors amplified TCR beta CDR3 regions from RNA transcripts. First-round RT-PCR employed HTBI primers, with a second-round multiplex PCR after it. TCRdb re-called the multiplex PCR reads through MiXCR, storing one row per CDR3 protein. The table has 1 million to 1.3 million distinct CDR3 sequences, 36% seen once. Sequencing was performed on peripheral blood or thyroid tissue (not recorded which). The origin of the receptors is an adult man with Graves' hyperthyroidism.

This clonotype was seen more than once but under ten times. The chain joins TRBV7-2 to TRBJ2-5, with 10 nucleotides matching TRBD1. This CDR3 is built from 16 residues. V lost 5 bases, J lost 2 bases, and 8 bases stayed unmatched. CDR1 SGHTA and CDR2 FQGNSA come from the germline V gene. The CDR3 reads CASSLTGTGAQETQYF. CDR3 sequence (DNA): TGTGCCAGCAGCCTCACCGGGACAGGGGCTCAAGAGACCCAGTACTTC. Supplemented by reference TRBV7-2 and TRBJ2-5, the full variable domain reads GAGVSQSPSNKVTEKGKDVELRCDPISGHTALYWYRQSLGQGLEFLIYFQGNSAPDKSGLPSDRFSAERTGGSVSTLTIQRTQQEDSAVYLCASSLTGTGAQETQYFGPGTRLLVL.

This clonotype was detected many times. The chain is built from TRBV10-3 and TRBJ2-2; 7 nucleotides match TRBD1. CDR1 is ENHRY and CDR2 is SYGVKD in the germline V gene. The CDR3 extends over 14 amino acids. V dropped 4 bases and J dropped 4; count of bases not matched to a gene: 3. DNA of the CDR3: TGTGCCATCAGTGGACAGGGCGGCACCGGGGAGCTGTTTTTT. Amino acids: CAISGQGGTGELFF.

Points on this clonotype: Since the CDR3 does not end with the conserved phenylalanine or tryptophan, this likely comes from a read error. The DNA is left out, because the CDR3 cannot be placed on it with certainty; the CDR3 is given as TCRdb lists it. This sequence joins TRBV9 and TRBJ1-4. In germline, CDR1 is SGDLS, CDR2 YYNGEE. The CDR3 adds up to 10 amino acids, both ends counted. The CDR3 loop reads CASGGKTGLY.

This clonotype was detected ten times or more. The J gene is TRBJ2-7, the V gene TRBV12-3 or TRBV12-4; 7 bases align to TRBD2. V was pared by 5 bases and J by 4 bases, with 5 bases of the junction left unmatched. The CDR3 runs 13 residues. The CDR3 DNA reads TGTGCCAGCAGTACCGGGGGAGGGTACGAGCAGTACTTC. Translation gives CASSTGGGYEQYF.

This clonotype was counted at least ten times. The chain is built from TRBV29-1 and TRBJ2-5; D is uncertain. The germline V gene has CDR1 SQVTM and CDR2 ANQGSEA. The CDR3 covers 14 residues. Trimming removed 3 bases at V and 0 bases at J, with 11 bases between. The DNA of the CDR3 is TGCAGCGTTGACGGGCAGCTGTACCAAGAGACCCAGTACTTC. Amino acid sequence: CSVDGQLYQETQYF.

This chain uses TRBV9 with TRBJ1-6; TRBD1 might be the D (6 bases). The V end lost 0 bases, the J end lost 14 bases, and 15 bases lay between the germline ends. Per the germline V gene, CDR1 is SGDLS and CDR2 is YYNGEE. This CDR3 has 14 amino acids. CDR3 DNA: TGTGCCAGCAGCGTAGAGGGAGCGGGGGACACCCTCCACTTT. Protein product: CASSVEGAGDTLHF.

There are a few counts of this clonotype. The chain employs TRBV5-1 and TRBJ2-5; D is unresolved. CDR1 is SGHRS and CDR2 is YFSETQ in the germline V gene. The CDR3 is 14 amino acids. Trimming took 0 bases from V and 8 from J, leaving 14 bases between them. This CDR3 reads CASSLGAIRETQYF. The CDR3 DNA sequence: TGCGCCAGCAGCTTGGGTGCGATAAGAGAAACCCAGTACTTC.

This clonotype was counted at least ten times. The V call is TRBV7-9, the J call TRBJ1-1; TRBD1 agrees at 7 bases. CDR3 length: 15 residues. Germline V gene lookup returns CDR1 SEHNR and CDR2 FQNEAQ (reference sequence). The V segment lost 3 bases and the J segment 1 base; nucleotides outside the gene matches: 5. The CDR3, as DNA: TGTGCCAGCAGCTTTTCCTGGACAGGGAACACTGAAGCTTTCTTT. Amino acid sequence: CASSFSWTGNTEAFF.

The chain is built from TRBV19 and TRBJ1-4; 8 bases align to TRBD1. Germline CDR1 LNHDA, CDR2 SQIVND (reference sequence). V lost 5 bases to trimming and J lost 7 bases; unmatched junction nucleotides: 12. This CDR3 is 16 amino acids long. The CDR3 nucleotides are TGTGCCAGTAGTCCCGAGACAGGGGCATCGGCTGAAAAACTGTTTTTT. Translation gives CASSPETGASAEKLFF.

Many counts were recorded for this clonotype. V gene TRBV20-1 combines with J gene TRBJ1-3; no clear D gene. CDR1 is DFQATT, CDR2 SNEGSKA, per germline (reference sequence). The CDR3 consists of 13 residues. V was shortened by 5 bases and J by 4 bases, with 12 bases between the two germline ends. The CDR3 loop reads CSASPSAGNTIYF. DNA of the CDR3: TGCAGTGCTTCCCCGAGTGCGGGAAACACCATATATTTT.

The genes are TRBV19 and TRBJ1-6; the D gene is possibly TRBD1 (6 bases). Germline CDR1 reads LNHDA; CDR2 reads SQIVND (reference sequence). Trimming stripped 4 bases from V and 7 bases from J, with 17 bases between. CDR3 length equals 16 residues. The CDR3 sequence: CASSTQGIPRNSPLHF. For the CDR3, the DNA is TGTGCCAGTAGTACACAGGGAATACCACGGAATTCACCCCTCCACTTT.

The chain carries TRBV20-1 and TRBJ2-7; D is unclear. The germline V gene has CDR1 DFQATT and CDR2 SNEGSKA (reference sequence). CDR3 size: 14 residues. The V and J ends lost 0 bases and 2 bases respectively, with 11 bases between them. As DNA, the CDR3 is TGCAGTGCTAGAGATCTTCTTAATGCCTACGAGCAGTACTTC. Amino acids: CSARDLLNAYEQYF.

The gene calls are TRBV4-1 and TRBJ2-2; 8 bases are shared with TRBD2. CDR3 length: 16 residues. Germline V gene data show CDR1 as MGHRA and CDR2 as YSYEKL. Unmatched junction bases numbered 8, after V lost 4 bases and J lost 4 bases. The CDR3 region has the DNA TGCGCCAGCAGCCCAGCAGGGACTAGTCTCACCGGGGAGCTGTTTTTT. Translated, it gives CASSPAGTSLTGELFF.

The chain employs TRBV7-2 and TRBJ1-5; no firm D call. The CDR3 spans 18 residues. The germline gives CDR1 SGHTA, CDR2 FQGNSA. V lost 2 bases and J 3 bases, leaving 20 bases between the germline ends. The CDR3 bases are TGTGCCAGCAGCTTACGTGATAGTGGACTAGTTAACAATCAGCCCCAGCATTTT. The encoded protein is CASSLRDSGLVNNQPQHF.